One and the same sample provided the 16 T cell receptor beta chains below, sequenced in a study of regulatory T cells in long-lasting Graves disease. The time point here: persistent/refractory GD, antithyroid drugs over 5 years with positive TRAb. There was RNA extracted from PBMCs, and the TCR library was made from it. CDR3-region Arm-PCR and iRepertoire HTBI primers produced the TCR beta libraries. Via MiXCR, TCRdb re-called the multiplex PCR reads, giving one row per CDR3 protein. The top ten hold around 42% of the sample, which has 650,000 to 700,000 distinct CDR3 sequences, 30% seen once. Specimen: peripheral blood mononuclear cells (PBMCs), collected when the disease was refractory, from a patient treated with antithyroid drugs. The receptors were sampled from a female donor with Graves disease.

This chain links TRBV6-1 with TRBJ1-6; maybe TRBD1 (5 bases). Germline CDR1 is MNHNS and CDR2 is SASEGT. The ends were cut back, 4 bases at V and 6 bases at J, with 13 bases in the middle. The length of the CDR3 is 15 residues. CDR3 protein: CASSGGNSFNSPLHF. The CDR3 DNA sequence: TGTGCCAGCAGTGGGGGGAACAGCTTTAATTCACCCCTCCACTTT.

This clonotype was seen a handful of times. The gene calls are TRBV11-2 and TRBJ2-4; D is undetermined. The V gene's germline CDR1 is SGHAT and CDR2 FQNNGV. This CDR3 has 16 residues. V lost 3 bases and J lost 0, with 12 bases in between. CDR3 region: CASSLDQQLAKNIQYF. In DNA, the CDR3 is TGTGCCAGCAGCTTGGACCAACAGCTAGCCAAAAACATTCAGTACTTC.

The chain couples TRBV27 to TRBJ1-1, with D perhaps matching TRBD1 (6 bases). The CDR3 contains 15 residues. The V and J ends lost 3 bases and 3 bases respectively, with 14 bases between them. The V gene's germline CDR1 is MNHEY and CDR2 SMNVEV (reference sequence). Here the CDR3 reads CASSFGGQKDTEAFF. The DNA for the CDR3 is TGTGCCAGCAGTTTCGGTGGACAGAAGGACACTGAAGCTTTCTTT.

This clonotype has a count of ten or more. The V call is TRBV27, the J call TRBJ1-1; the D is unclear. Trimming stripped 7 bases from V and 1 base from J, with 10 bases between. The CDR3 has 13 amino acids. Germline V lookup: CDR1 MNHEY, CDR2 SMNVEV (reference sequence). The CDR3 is CASTKVPNTEAFF. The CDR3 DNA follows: TGTGCCAGCACCAAGGTCCCGAACACTGAAGCTTTCTTT.

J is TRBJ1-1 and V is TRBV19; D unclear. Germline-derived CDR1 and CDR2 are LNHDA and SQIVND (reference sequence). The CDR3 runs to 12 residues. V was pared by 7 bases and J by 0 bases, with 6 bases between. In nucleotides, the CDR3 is TGTGCCAGTACCTATTTGAACACTGAAGCTTTCTTT. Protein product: CASTYLNTEAFF.

CDR3 nucleotides: TGCAGCGTTGACGGCGGGGACTACAATGAGCAGTTCTTC. It codes for CSVDGGDYNEQFF. This chain connects TRBV29-1 to TRBJ2-5, with D perhaps TRBD2 (6 bases). The DNA end lines up better with TRBJ2-1; the J call may be wrong. Germline V gene lookup returns CDR1 SQVTM and CDR2 ANQGSEA. The length of the CDR3 is 13 residues.

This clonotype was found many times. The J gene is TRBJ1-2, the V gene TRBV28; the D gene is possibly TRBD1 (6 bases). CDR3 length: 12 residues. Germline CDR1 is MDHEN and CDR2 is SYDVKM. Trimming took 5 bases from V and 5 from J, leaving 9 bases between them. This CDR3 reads CASSGQPYGYTF. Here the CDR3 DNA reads TGTGCCAGCAGTGGACAGCCTTATGGCTACACCTTC.

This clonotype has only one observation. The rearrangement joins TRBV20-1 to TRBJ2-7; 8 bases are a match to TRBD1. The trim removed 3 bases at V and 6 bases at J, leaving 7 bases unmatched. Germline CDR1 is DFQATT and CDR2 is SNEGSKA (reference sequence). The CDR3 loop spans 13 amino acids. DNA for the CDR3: TGCAGTGCTAGGGGGGCAGGGGGCCCCGAGCAGTACTTC. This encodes CSARGAGGPEQYF.

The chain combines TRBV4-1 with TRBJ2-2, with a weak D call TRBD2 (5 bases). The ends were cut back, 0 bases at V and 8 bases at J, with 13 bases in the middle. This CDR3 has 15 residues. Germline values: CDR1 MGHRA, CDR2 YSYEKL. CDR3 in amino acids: CASSQDTGGLGELFF. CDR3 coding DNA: TGCGCCAGCAGCCAAGATACGGGCGGGTTGGGGGAGCTGTTTTTT.

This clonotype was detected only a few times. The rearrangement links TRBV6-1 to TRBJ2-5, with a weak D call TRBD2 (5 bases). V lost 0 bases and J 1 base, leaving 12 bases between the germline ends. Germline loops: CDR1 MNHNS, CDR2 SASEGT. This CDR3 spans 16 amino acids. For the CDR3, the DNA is TGTGCCAGCAGTGAAGCAACGGGATTTGGCCAAGAGACCCAGTACTTC. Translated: CASSEATGFGQETQYF.

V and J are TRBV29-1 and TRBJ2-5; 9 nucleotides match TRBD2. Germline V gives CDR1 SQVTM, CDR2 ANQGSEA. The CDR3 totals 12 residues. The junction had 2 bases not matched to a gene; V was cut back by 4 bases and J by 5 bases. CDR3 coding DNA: TGCAGCGTTGTAGCGGGGGAGGAGACCCAGTACTTC. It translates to CSVVAGEETQYF.

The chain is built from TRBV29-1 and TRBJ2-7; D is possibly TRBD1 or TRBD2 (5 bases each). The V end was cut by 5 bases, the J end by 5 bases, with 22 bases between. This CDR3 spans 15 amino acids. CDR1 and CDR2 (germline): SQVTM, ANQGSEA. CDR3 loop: CSVLPRALMGDEQYF. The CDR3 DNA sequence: TGCAGCGTTCTTCCCCGGGCTCTGATGGGGGACGAGCAGTACTTC.

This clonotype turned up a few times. DNA of the CDR3: TGTGCCAGCAGTGGGGAGGTCTACGAGCAGTACTTC. Translation: CASSGEVYEQYF. This chain connects TRBV2 to TRBJ2-7, with a possible D match to TRBD2 (6 bases). The V end lost 4 bases, the J end lost 3 bases, and 7 bases lay between the germline ends. Per the germline V gene, CDR1 is SNHLY and CDR2 is FYNNEI. This CDR3 region has 12 residues.

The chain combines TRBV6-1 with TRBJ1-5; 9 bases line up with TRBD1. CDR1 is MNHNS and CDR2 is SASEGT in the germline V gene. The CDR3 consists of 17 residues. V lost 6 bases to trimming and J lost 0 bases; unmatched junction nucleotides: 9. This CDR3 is CASRDRGRGYSNQPQHF. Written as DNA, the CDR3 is TGTGCCAGCAGGGACAGGGGAAGGGGGTATAGCAATCAGCCCCAGCATTTT.

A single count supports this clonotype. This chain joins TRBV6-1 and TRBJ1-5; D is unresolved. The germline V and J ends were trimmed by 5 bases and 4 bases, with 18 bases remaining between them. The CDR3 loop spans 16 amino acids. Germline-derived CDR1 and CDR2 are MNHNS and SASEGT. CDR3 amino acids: CASSHPRAERNQPQHF. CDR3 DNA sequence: TGTGCCAGCAGTCACCCCCGGGCAGAGCGAAATCAGCCCCAGCATTTT.

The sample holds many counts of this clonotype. CDR3: CASTSGTTLRYEQYF. CDR3 DNA: TGTGCCAGCACCTCCGGGACTACCCTGAGATACGAGCAGTACTTC. This chain joins TRBV12-3 or TRBV12-4 and TRBJ2-7, with 7 bases identical to TRBD2. This CDR3 comprises 15 residues. Germline trimming cut 7 bases from V and 4 bases from J; bases unmatched to any gene: 13.